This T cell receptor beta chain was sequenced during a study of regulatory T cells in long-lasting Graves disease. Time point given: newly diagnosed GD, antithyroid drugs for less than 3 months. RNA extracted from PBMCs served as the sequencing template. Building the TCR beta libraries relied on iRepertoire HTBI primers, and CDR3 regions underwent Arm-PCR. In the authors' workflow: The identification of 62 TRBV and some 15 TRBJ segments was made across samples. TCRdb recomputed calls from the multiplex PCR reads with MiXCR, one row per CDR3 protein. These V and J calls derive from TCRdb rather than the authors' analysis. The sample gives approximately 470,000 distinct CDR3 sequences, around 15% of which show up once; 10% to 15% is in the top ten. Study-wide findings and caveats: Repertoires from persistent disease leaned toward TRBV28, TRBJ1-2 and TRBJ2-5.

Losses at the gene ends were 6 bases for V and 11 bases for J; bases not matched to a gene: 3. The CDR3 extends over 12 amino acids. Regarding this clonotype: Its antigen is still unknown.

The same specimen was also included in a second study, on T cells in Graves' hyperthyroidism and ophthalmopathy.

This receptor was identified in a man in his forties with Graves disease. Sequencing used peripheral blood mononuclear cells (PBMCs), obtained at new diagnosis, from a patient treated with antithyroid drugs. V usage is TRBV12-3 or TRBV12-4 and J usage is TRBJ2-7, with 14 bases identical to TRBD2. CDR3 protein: CASSPTSGREYF. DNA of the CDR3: TGTGCCAGCAGCCCGACTAGCGGGAGGGAGTACTTC.